The source of this TCR beta chain is a study of T cell repertoires in cytomegalovirus infection. Points from the study as a whole: Public TCR beta family frequency separated CMV-and-HLA carriers, including in an independent cohort. Clonotypes of TCR beta that were HLA-C-restricted and CMV-specific dominated the ex vivo response.

Germline lookup yields CDR1 SEHNR and CDR2 FQNEAQ (reference sequence). The V end was cut by 3 bases, the J end by 3 bases, with 6 bases between. The CDR3 runs 13 residues. The sample holds many counts of this clonotype. Its target is not known. TCRdb recomputed calls from the reads with MiXCR, one row per CDR3 protein. This table has approximately 180,000 distinct CDR3 sequences, about a sixth appearing once. The TCR sequence derives from a human donor in good health (CMV status not recorded). Some clones in this sample may be carry-over from other donors' samples. The chain uses TRBV7-9 and TRBJ2-1; D call uncertain. Sequencing was done on a sample of CD8+ T cells from PBMCs. CDR3 in DNA: TGTGCCAGCAGCTTCGAGAGCTACAATGAGCAGTTCTTC. Amino acids: CASSFESYNEQFF.